The present TCR beta chain was sequenced within a study of cytomegalovirus exposure and HLA in healthy donors. Study results and limitations: Association of a missense DCLRE1C variant with TCR beta V- and J-gene trimming was reported in a later analysis. When analyzed later, the rates of TCR association showed variation by HLA locus, with DRB1 the most and HLA-C the fewest.

PCR amplification relied on 60 Vbeta primers (plus 13 Jbeta primers). Sequenced by immunoSEQ multiplex PCR; TCRdb stores in-frame clones only, minus some. The data hold about 140,000 clones, with 80% observed a single time. As concerns this clone: Its target is unknown.

The sequenced sample consisted of PBMCs. The receptor was derived from a man between 45 and 60 years old in good health and CMV-seronegative.

CDR3 protein: CASSYRRAPNEKLFF. For the CDR3, the DNA is TGTGCCAGCAGTTACAGGAGGGCACCGAATGAAAAACTGTTTTTT. The chain has TRBV6-5 and TRBJ1-4; D is uncertain. The CDR3 has 15 amino acids. The V end lost 2 bases, the J end lost 5 bases, and 12 bases lay between the germline ends. Germline V gives CDR1 MNHEY, CDR2 SVGAGI.